This is a list of T cell receptor beta chains from one sample in a study of shared clonotypes between healthy human individuals. TCRdb's copy holds only in-frame clones and misses some; the assay was immunoSEQ multiplex PCR. The repertoire has over 400,000 clones, over 70% of them found once; the top ten carry about 13%. Sequencing was performed on PBMCs. The receptors stem from a woman aged 40 to 50 in good health. Some clones in this sample may be carry-over from other donors' samples. The CDR3 runs from the conserved cysteine through the conserved F or W. A D gene is named only where the DNA matches it firmly. Some rows mark clone size as missing; the rest say once, few, many or name a class of expanded clone.

J gene	V gene	clone size	D gene	CDR3 protein
TRBJ1-1	TRBV23-1	.	.	CASSQPRRAFF
TRBJ2-5	TRBV5-4	.	TRBD2	CASSPLAGGRETQYF
TRBJ1-3	TRBV5-1	.	.	CASSSSGSGNTIYF
TRBJ2-7	TRBV28	.	TRBD1	CASSSTGTGTYEQYF
TRBJ2-1	TRBV11-3	few	TRBD2	CASSLASGVYNEQFF
TRBJ2-1	TRBV10-1	.	TRBD2	CASSESRGLANNEQFF
TRBJ1-5	TRBV5-8	few	.	CASSLERRGWNQPQHF
TRBJ2-6	TRBV6-1	few	.	CASSGVSGANVLTF
TRBJ2-1	TRBV5-3	.	TRBD2	CARSLEGGRTYNEQFF
TRBJ2-1	TRBV25-1	.	.	CASSEGGSSYNEQFF
TRBJ2-3	TRBV28	.	TRBD2	CASSLAGAADTQYF
TRBJ2-1	TRBV7-6	once	.	CASSSYMGAMRGYNEQFF
TRBJ2-3	TRBV5-4	.	TRBD2	CASSSISGRVRGTDTQYF
TRBJ2-5	TRBV19	few	.	CASSMLRGNQETQYF
TRBJ2-2	TRBV19	.	.	CASSTSLNTGELFF
TRBJ1-2	TRBV7-9	.	TRBD1	CASSTQGTGGSNYGYTF
TRBJ2-4	TRBV18	.	.	CASSNSGLAKNIQYF
TRBJ2-1	TRBV4-3	.	.	CASSPPGQRRYNEQFF
TRBJ1-5	TRBV19	.	TRBD1	CASNPDREYNQPQHF
TRBJ2-5	TRBV29-1	.	.	CSVEVLLQETQYF
TRBJ2-5	TRBV9	.	TRBD1	CASSVALGQGETQYF
TRBJ2-7	TRBV6-6	.	TRBD2	CASSWDAASGGYEQYF
TRBJ2-3	TRBV2	.	TRBD2	CASSPRLAGGRDGPDTQYF
TRBJ1-4	TRBV25-1	.	TRBD1	CATGTGPGANEKLFF
TRBJ2-1	TRBV6-5	.	TRBD1	CASSIYRGNEQFF
TRBJ2-2	TRBV7-2	.	.	CASSRTLRNTGELFF
TRBJ1-2	TRBV30	.	.	CAWSLGENYGYTF
TRBJ1-1	TRBV9	.	.	CASSPQQGTEAFF
TRBJ2-1	TRBV27	many	TRBD2	CASISAGGMGNEQFF
TRBJ2-1	TRBV9	.	TRBD2	CASTPGSAGAYNEQFF
TRBJ2-7	TRBV2	many	.	CASSGAREQYF
TRBJ2-5	TRBV29-1	.	.	CSVVGRAGQETQYF
TRBJ1-2	TRBV28	.	.	CATLLRDKYGYTF
TRBJ1-2	TRBV28	few	.	CASSSLPFGNYGYTF
TRBJ1-2	TRBV28	once	TRBD1	CASSLTGSPYGYTF
TRBJ2-3	TRBV4-3	.	.	CASSQAFEGTDTQYF
TRBJ2-1	TRBV6-4	few	TRBD2	CASSDSAGGGNEQFF
TRBJ1-4	TRBV28	once	.	CASSLGGFSEKLFF
TRBJ2-3	TRBV27	.	.	CASSQRVSTDTQYF
TRBJ2-7	TRBV19	.	.	CAPNRGFLSYEQYF
TRBJ1-2	TRBV28	.	.	CASSLRGQSYGYTF
TRBJ2-3	TRBV11-2	.	.	CASGSWQLGTDTQYF
TRBJ2-1	TRBV5-1	.	.	CASSLQGSSEQFF
TRBJ2-1	TRBV30	.	.	CALNTRSYNEQFF
TRBJ2-5	TRBV5-1	.	.	CASSWKGETQYF